These 23 T cell receptor beta chains share one sample of origin, sequenced in a study of breast tumors, draining lymph nodes, adjacent tissues. TCRdb ran MiXCR on the multiplex PCR reads and lists one entry per CDR3 protein. The sample has more than 50,000 distinct CDR3 sequences; around 45% are singletons. Sample: breast tumor tissue. Every receptor here comes from a female donor with breast cancer. Some clones in this sample may be carry-over from other donors' samples.

This clonotype showed up many times. This sequence joins TRBV6-5 and TRBJ2-1; the match to TRBD1 covers 7 bases. V dropped 6 bases and J dropped 4; count of bases not matched to a gene: 6. CDR1 is MNHEY, CDR2 SVGAGI, per germline. The CDR3 is 14 residues long. The CDR3 DNA sequence: TGTGCCAGCAGAGCCGGGACAGAATACAATGAGCAGTTCTTC. This encodes CASRAGTEYNEQFF.

V gene TRBV29-1 combines with J gene TRBJ1-2; tentatively, D is TRBD1 (6 bases). Germline loops: CDR1 SQVTM, CDR2 ANQGSEA. The CDR3 has 13 residues. The V and J ends lost 3 bases and 8 bases respectively, with 16 bases between them. In DNA, the CDR3 is TGCAGCGTTGATATCAGGGGTATCAGGGGCTACACCTTC. Translated: CSVDIRGIRGYTF. Variable domain in full (rest from reference TRBV29-1 and TRBJ1-2): SAVISQKPSRDICQRGTSLTIQCQVDSQVTMMFWYRQQPGQSLTLIATANQGSEATYESGFVIDKFPISRPNLTFSTLTVSNMSPEDSSIYLCSVDIRGIRGYTFGSGTRLTVV.

The V and J genes are TRBV9 and TRBJ1-6, with D perhaps TRBD1 (5 bases). Germline V gives CDR1 SGDLS, CDR2 YYNGEE. V dropped 3 bases and J dropped 13 bases, with 23 bases sitting between them. This CDR3 spans 16 amino acids. The CDR3 sequence is CASSESGTGFGSPLHF. The CDR3 nucleotides read TGTGCCAGCAGCGAGTCGGGGACCGGGTTTGGGTCCCCCCTCCACTTT.

This chain connects TRBV7-2 to TRBJ1-2; TRBD1 might be the D (6 bases). With 9 bases removed from V and 8 bases from J, the gap between germline ends came to 13 bases. The CDR3 spans 11 residues. Germline V gene data show CDR1 as SGHTA and CDR2 as FQGNSA. In nucleotides, the CDR3 is TGTGCCAGATTTAGGGGGGGGGGCTACACCTTC. Encoded protein: CARFRGGGYTF.

There are a few counts of this clonotype. The V and J genes are TRBV18 and TRBJ2-1; 9 nucleotides agree with TRBD2. CDR1 is KGHSH, CDR2 LQKENI, per germline. V lost 3 bases and J lost 0; bases outside the gene matches: 3. The CDR3 runs to 16 residues. Here the CDR3 DNA reads TGTGCCAGCTCACCGCTAGCGGGGAGCTCCTACAATGAGCAGTTCTTC. Translation: CASSPLAGSSYNEQFF. Filled out from reference TRBV18 and TRBJ2-1, the complete variable domain reads NAGVMQNPRHLVRRRGQEARLRCSPMKGHSHVYWYRQLPEEGLKFMVYLQKENIIDESGMPKERFSAEFPKEGPSILRIQQVVRGDSAAYFCASSPLAGSSYNEQFFGPGTRLTVL.

With respect to this clonotype: This may come from a read error, since a much larger clone is one base off. The chain carries TRBV5-6 and TRBJ2-7, with D possibly matching TRBD1 (6 bases). Per germline, CDR1 SGHDT and CDR2 YYEEEE. The CDR3 spans 17 residues. CDR3 nucleotide sequence: TGTGCCAGCAGCTTGTTTCAGGCGTCCGGACAGCTATACGAGCGGTACTTC. This translates into CASSLFQASGQLYERYF. Together with reference TRBV5-6 and TRBJ2-7, the CDR3 gives the full variable domain: DAGVTQSPTHLIKTRGQQVTLRCSPKSGHDTVSWYQQALGQGPQFIFQYYEEEERQRGNFPDRFSGHQFPNYSSELNVNALLLGDSALYLCASSLFQASGQLYERYFGPGTRLTVT.

This clonotype was seen ten or more times. Here the CDR3 DNA reads TGTGCCAGCAGCCCATCAGGGACGGAGCCCCAGCATTTT. Its translation is CASSPSGTEPQHF. The chain employs TRBV9 and TRBJ1-5; D might be TRBD1 (5 bases). The CDR3 has 13 amino acids. The ends were cut back, 4 bases at V and 8 bases at J, with 13 bases in the middle. CDR1 and CDR2 (germline): SGDLS, YYNGEE.

In its sample, this clonotype was seen many times. The chain has TRBV3-2 and TRBJ2-7; the table's TRBD2 call for D was not verified on the DNA. TRBV3-2 is an annotated pseudogene. The CDR3 runs 18 residues. The CDR3, as DNA: TGTGCCGTTCGAAAAAATTTGTTGAGGGAGAGGGCATCCTACGAGCAGTACTTC. Its translation is CAVRKNLLRERASYEQYF.

With respect to this clonotype: A much bigger clone sits one base away, suggesting this may be a read error. The chain combines TRBV28 with TRBJ2-7; the D call may be TRBD1 or TRBD2 (5 bases each). Germline V lookup: CDR1 MDHEN, CDR2 SYDVKM. The V and J ends lost 5 bases and 0 bases respectively, with 14 bases between them. This CDR3 contains 15 residues. In DNA form, the CDR3 reads TGTGCCAGCAGTCCTCTTGGGACGGCCTCCTACGAGCAGTACTTC. Amino acid sequence: CASSPLGTASYEQYF.

This clonotype has ten or more counts. V gene TRBV4-2 combines with J gene TRBJ1-3; D is perhaps TRBD1 (6 bases). Trimming cost V 4 bases and J 0 bases, with 7 bases left between them. Looked up from germline, CDR1 is LGHNA and CDR2 is YNFKEQ. The CDR3 contains 14 residues. CDR3 loop: CASSRDNSGNTIYF. The CDR3 DNA sequence: TGTGCCAGCAGCCGGGACAACTCTGGAAACACCATATATTTT.

This clonotype occurred a few times. The chain joins TRBV10-3 to TRBJ2-7; 7 nucleotides agree with TRBD1. Germline CDR1 reads ENHRY; CDR2 reads SYGVKD. The CDR3 contains 15 residues. The J segment lost 1 base and the V segment lost 4 bases, leaving 7 bases of the junction unmatched. Here the CDR3 reads CAISGTGTASYEQYF. The CDR3 DNA reads TGTGCCATCAGTGGAACCGGGACAGCATCCTACGAGCAGTACTTC.

This clonotype was found many times. The chain couples TRBV5-5 to TRBJ2-2; D may correspond to TRBD1 or TRBD2 (6 bases each). Germline CDR1 SGHKS, CDR2 YYEKEE (reference sequence). Trimming cost V 4 bases and J 4 bases, with 11 bases left between them. The CDR3 sequence is 14 residues long. CDR3 DNA sequence: TGTGCCAGCAGCAGGGGGGTCGGCACCGGGGAGCTGTTTTTT. Translated, it gives CASSRGVGTGELFF. Complete variable domain (other parts from reference TRBV5-5 and TRBJ2-2): DAGVTQSPTHLIKTRGQQVTLRCSPISGHKSVSWYQQVLGQGPQFIFQYYEKEERGRGNFPDRFSARQFPNYSSELNVNALLLGDSALYLCASSRGVGTGELFFGEGSRLTVL.

Details on this clonotype: Since no conserved phenylalanine or tryptophan closes the CDR3, a read error is the likely cause. The DNA is omitted, as the CDR3 cannot be located on it reliably, and the CDR3 follows TCRdb's listing. The rearrangement links TRBV5-1 to TRBJ2-5. CDR1 and CDR2 (germline): SGHRS, YFSETQ. The CDR3 length is 10 residues, termini included. The CDR3: CASSTRDPVL.

There are many counts of this clonotype. The CDR3 DNA sequence: TGTGCCAGCAGTTACACGGCAGGTCTTGGGGAGCAGTACTTC. This translates into CASSYTAGLGEQYF. The chain joins TRBV6-6 to TRBJ2-7; D unresolved. There are 14 residues in the CDR3. The germline V gene has CDR1 MNHNY and CDR2 SVGAGI (reference sequence). The V and J ends lost 2 bases and 7 bases respectively, with 15 bases between them.

This clonotype has at least ten counts. A read error may explain this, as a much larger clone is one base away. This chain connects TRBV29-1 to TRBJ2-7; possibly TRBD2 for D (6 bases). Germline V gene data show CDR1 as SQVTM and CDR2 as ANQGSEA. The CDR3 loop spans 13 amino acids. The CDR3 protein is CSVGAGSTYKQYF. DNA of the CDR3: TGCAGCGTGGGTGCGGGATCTACCTACAAGCAGTACTTC.

About this clonotype: One junction end does not reproduce the germline sequence, and a read error may be involved. The rearrangement links TRBV2 to TRBJ2-5, with 7 bases matching TRBD2. The CDR3 has 15 amino acids. Germline V gene data show CDR1 as SNHLY and CDR2 as FYNNEI. The CDR3 reads CATEEGSGLQGTQYF. DNA of the CDR3: TGTGCCACCGAGGAGGGTAGCGGGCTACAAGGGACCCAGTACTTC.

This clonotype came up many times. The chain recombines TRBV6-1 with TRBJ2-2; TRBD1 aligns across 7 bases. V lost 6 bases to trimming and J lost 4 bases; unmatched junction nucleotides: 5. CDR3 length: 14 amino acids. Germline assignment: CDR1 MNHNS and CDR2 SASEGT. The DNA for the CDR3 is TGTGCCAGCAGGAGGGACAGACTCACCGGGGAGCTGTTTTTT. It codes for CASRRDRLTGELFF.

A note on this clonotype: Its ends do not fully match the called genes, so a read error is possible. This chain uses TRBV15 with TRBJ1-1, with D unclear. Germline values: CDR1 LNHNV, CDR2 YYDKDF (reference sequence). The CDR3 runs 15 residues. Here the CDR3 DNA reads TGTGCCAGCAGCAGAGTTCAAGGGCTCGGCACTGAAGCTTTCTTT. It encodes CASSRVQGLGTEAFF.

This chain connects TRBV2 to TRBJ2-1; 10 bases agree with TRBD2. Germline CDR1 is SNHLY and CDR2 is FYNNEI. V lost 3 bases to trimming and J lost 5 bases; unmatched junction nucleotides: 10. The CDR3 runs 17 residues. The CDR3, as DNA: TGTGCCAGCAGTGATGGGCTAGCGGGAGTTTTACACAATGAGCAGTTCTTC. Its translation: CASSDGLAGVLHNEQFF.

The V and J genes are TRBV29-1 and TRBJ2-2; no definite D call. Germline V gene data show CDR1 as SQVTM and CDR2 as ANQGSEA. V lost 4 bases to trimming and J lost 6 bases, with 6 bases between them. The CDR3 has 11 amino acids. CDR3 DNA sequence: TGCAGCGTTGCCGAGGCCGGGGAGCTGTTTTTT. As protein: CSVAEAGELFF.

The table lists this clonotype with many counts. The rearrangement uses TRBV19 and TRBJ2-2; D ambiguous. This CDR3 has 16 amino acids. V shed 8 bases and J shed 0 bases, with 16 bases lying between them. CDR1 is LNHDA and CDR2 is SQIVND in the germline V gene (reference sequence). CDR3 bases: TGTGCCAGTGCGCAGCGAACGACCCCGAACACCGGGGAGCTGTTTTTT. It yields the protein CASAQRTTPNTGELFF.

The sample holds many counts of this clonotype. The chain links TRBV6-5 to TRBJ2-5, with D uncertain. The germline gives CDR1 MNHEY, CDR2 SVGAGI. Deletions cut 5 bases from V and 5 bases from J, with 6 bases between. The CDR3 is 11 residues long. In DNA, the CDR3 is TGTGCCAGCAGTCCCTCCGAGACCCAGTACTTC. It is translated as CASSPSETQYF.

In this sample, this clonotype turned up many times. The J gene is TRBJ2-3, the V gene TRBV24-1; D unresolved. Germline CDR1 reads KGHDR; CDR2 reads SFDVKD. Deletions cut 2 bases from V and 5 bases from J, with 13 bases between. The CDR3 extends over 15 amino acids. The CDR3 coding sequence is TGTGCCACCAGTGATTACTCCAGCCAGAGAGATACGCAGTATTTT. This codes for CATSDYSSQRDTQYF.